The present TCR beta chain was sequenced within a study of CD8 T cells in ankylosing spondylitis. Each CDR3 protein gets one entry after TCRdb re-called the 5' RACE reads with MiXCR. The sample records about 52,000 distinct CDR3 sequences, 6.5% to 9% being singletons. This clonotype has ten or more counts. The receptor was isolated from a female donor with ankylosing spondylitis or in good health (not recorded which). The sample was blood, either unsorted or a sorted T cell fraction (not recorded which).

This chain's CDR3 is CASSLLGQPQHF. Written as DNA, the CDR3 is TGTGCCAGCAGCTTATTAGGTCAGCCCCAGCATTTT. The rearrangement joins TRBV13 to TRBJ1-5; D not certain. From germline, CDR1 is PRHDT and CDR2 FYEKMQ (reference sequence). Trimming took off 2 bases at V and 6 bases at J, with 5 bases between the two ends. CDR3 length: 12 residues.